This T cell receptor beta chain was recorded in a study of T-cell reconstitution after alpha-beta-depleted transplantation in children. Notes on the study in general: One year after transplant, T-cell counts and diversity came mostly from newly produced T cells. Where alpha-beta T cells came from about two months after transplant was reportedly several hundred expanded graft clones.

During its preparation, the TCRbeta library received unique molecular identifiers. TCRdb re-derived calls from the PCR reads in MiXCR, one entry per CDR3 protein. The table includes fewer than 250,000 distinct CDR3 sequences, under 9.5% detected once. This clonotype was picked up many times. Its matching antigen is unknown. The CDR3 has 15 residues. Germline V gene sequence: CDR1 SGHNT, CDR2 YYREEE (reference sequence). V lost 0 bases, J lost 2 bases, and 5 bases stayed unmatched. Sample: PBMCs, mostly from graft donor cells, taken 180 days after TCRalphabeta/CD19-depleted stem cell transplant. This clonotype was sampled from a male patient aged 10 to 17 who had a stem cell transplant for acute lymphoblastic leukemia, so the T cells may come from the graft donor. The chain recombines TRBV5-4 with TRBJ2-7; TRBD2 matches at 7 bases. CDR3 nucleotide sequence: TGTGCCAGCAGCTTGGTGCAAGCGGGACCCTACGAGCAGTACTTC. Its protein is CASSLVQAGPYEQYF.